The source of this T cell receptor beta chain is a study of OX40 agonist ivuxolimab in advanced cancers. Sequencing was performed with immunoSEQ multiplex PCR; in TCRdb, only in-frame clones are kept and a portion is missing. The table has about 130,000 clones, more than 85% seen once. The V gene end was trimmed by 4 bases and the J gene end by 3 bases; junction bases not matched to a gene: 5. CDR1 SGHAT and CDR2 FQNNGV come from the germline V gene. The CDR3 runs to 14 residues. The sequencing used CD4+ or CD8+ T cells sorted from blood, collected in a trial of the OX40 agonist ivuxolimab. The J gene is TRBJ2-7, the V gene TRBV11-2; 8 nucleotides agree with TRBD2. This TCR was sampled from an adult with an advanced solid tumor such as melanoma, head and neck, liver or kidney cancer. The CDR3 DNA reads as TGTGCCAGCAGCTCCCCGGGGGGGGGCTACGAGCAGTACTTC. It codes for CASSSPGGGYEQYF.